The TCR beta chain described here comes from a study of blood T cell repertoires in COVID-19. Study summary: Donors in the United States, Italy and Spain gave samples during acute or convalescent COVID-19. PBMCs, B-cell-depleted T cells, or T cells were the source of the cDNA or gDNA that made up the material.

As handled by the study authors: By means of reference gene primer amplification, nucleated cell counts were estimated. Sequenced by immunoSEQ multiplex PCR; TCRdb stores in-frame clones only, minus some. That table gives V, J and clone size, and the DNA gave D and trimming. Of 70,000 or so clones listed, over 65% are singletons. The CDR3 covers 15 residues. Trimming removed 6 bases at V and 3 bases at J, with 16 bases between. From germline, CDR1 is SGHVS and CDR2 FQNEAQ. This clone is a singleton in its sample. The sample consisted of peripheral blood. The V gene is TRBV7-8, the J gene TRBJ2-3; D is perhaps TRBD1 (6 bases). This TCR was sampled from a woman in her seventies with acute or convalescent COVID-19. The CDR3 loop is CASSLRTVATDTQYF. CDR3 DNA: TGTGCCAGCAGTCTTCGGACAGTGGCTACAGATACGCAGTATTTT.